This T cell receptor (beta chain) appears in the sequencing data of a study of blood T cells in healthy people across ages (dated by TCRdb to 2015 to 2017). General notes on the study: In model experiments, template switching captured about one uniquely barcoded TCR beta cDNA molecule for every two T cells. Age-related changes in TCR beta repertoire diversity were measured in the study by deep sequencing normalized with unique cDNA molecular identifiers. Four age groups were formed from the donors: young (average about 17 years), middle-aged (approximately 39), aged (about 68) and long-lived (about 80). To avoid experimental bias, donors of different ages were spread randomly across the sequencing lanes. For two donors (one aged 18 to 30 and one aged 80 or older), the study analyzed two additional independent replicas of 1 million unique cDNA reads from the same blood draw.

Library preparation was by 5' RACE. Sequencing was performed on an Illumina HiSeq 2500. A second PCR of about 7 to 12 cycles was run with a J-beta primer mix and a sample-barcoded 5' primer. A unique molecular identifier was introduced onto each TCR beta cDNA molecule by a template-switch 5' adaptor carrying 12 random nucleotides. At least 2.5 million CDR3-containing paired-end reads were obtained from each sample. First-strand cDNA was synthesized from all RNA with the Mint cDNA synthesis kit, primed by a TRBC-specific oligonucleotide. Following uracil-DNA glycosylase treatment, all cDNA underwent a first 18-cycle PCR with the universal primers M1SS and BC2_uni_R. On the authors' methods: For normalization, 1 million high-quality reads, each with a distinct molecular identifier, were randomly selected from each sample. Reads with shared molecular identifiers were discarded instead of being binned into consensus sequences. MiTCR, with a Q25 quality threshold and the strictest error-elimination algorithm, was used for CDR3 identification, clonotype clustering and error correction. Lower-bound total TCR beta diversity was estimated with a nonparametric unseen species model using Euler transformation. TCRdb reworked the public reads: Q25 trimming with fastp, MiXCR clone assembly, productive beta chains retained. One record per CDR3 amino acid sequence lists the most common genes and DNA. The V and J calls shown here were made by TCRdb, not taken from the authors' results. The sample table lists about 2 million distinct CDR3 sequences, less than 50% of them with a count of one. Over 2% of the sample comes from the top ten.

The CDR3 contains 21 residues, cysteine and phenylalanine counted. CDR3 DNA is the only sequence kept; it has 63 bases, read in frame from the first base. V trim: 4 bases; J trim: 7 bases; unmatched bases: 24. The germline V gene supplies CDR1 SGHAT and CDR2 FQNNGV. Systemically healthy Caucasian individuals from Russia, around 39 in total and aged about 6 to 95 years, were included as donors. Each donor gave 8 to 10 milliliters of peripheral blood, drawn into EDTA-treated Vacutainer tubes. Ficoll-Paque density-gradient centrifugation was used to isolate PBMCs, with at least 6 million per sample. Trizol reagent was used to extract total RNA from PBMCs, with at least 6 micrograms per sample. For every donor, flow cytometry on a PBMC aliquot measured the percentage of naive CD45RAhigh/CD27high T cells. With respect to this clonotype: What this receptor recognizes is not known. Nothing much larger sits one base from this clone, and base qualities are not available.

Findings and caveats that apply to the study as a whole: Compared with the aged group, the long-lived group had more naive CD4+ T cells, fewer expanded clones and increased TCR diversity, suggesting age selection. Because donor CMV infection status was unknown, age-related changes in expanded clonotypes were potentially confounded. Total diversity estimates from one million sequenced T cells were considered lower bounds and underestimates. The percentage of naive T cells measured by flow cytometry correlated strongly with observed TCR beta diversity. Bulk unsorted PBMC profiling prevented conclusive comparison of naive and antigen-experienced compartments. As age increased, observed TCR beta diversity per million T cells dropped in a roughly linear way, and a significant reduction was already evident by age about 40.

This receptor was obtained from a woman aged 35 to 49 in good health. The receptor chain draws on TRBV11-2 and TRBJ2-1; 11 central nucleotides agree with TRBD2. Material for sequencing was blood. The sequenced DNA is TGTGCCAGCAGCTACCTAAGCCTAGCGGGGGGTTACGAAAGCTACAATAATGAGCAGTTCTTC. It codes for CASSYLSLAGGYESYNNEQFF.